One sample yielded the 32 T cell receptor beta chains listed below, sequenced in a study of T cells in women clearing cervical HPV infection. TCRdb's table, derived via immunoSEQ multiplex PCR, lists solely in-frame clones and lacks some. The sample shows about 22,000 clones, and 2.5% to 3.5% sits with its ten largest clones. What was sequenced was blood buffy coat. The receptor set was obtained from a woman aged 18 to 75 with a cervical HPV16 infection that either progressed to CIN3+ or cleared (not recorded which).

Note on this clone: With the read ending 3 residues before the CDR3 end, the germline J gene is used to fill in that end. This chain links TRBV29-1 with TRBJ1-2; D unresolved. Trimming removed 1 base from V and 2 bases from J, with 8 bases in between. Germline V gene data show CDR1 as SQVTM and CDR2 as ANQGSEA. The CDR3 spans 13 residues. CDR3 loop: CSVEGELNYGYTF. Partial CDR3 DNA: TGCAGCGTTGAAGGTGAACTCAACTATGGC.

CDR3 DNA, as far as it was read: TGTGCCAGCAGCCACAGGGACAGAGCCTACGAG. The encoded protein is CASSHRDRAYE. The entire CDR3 protein reads CASSHRDRAYEQYF. The V and J genes are TRBV11-2 and TRBJ2-7, with 7 bases lining up with TRBD1. The read falls 3 residues short of the CDR3 end, and the missing part is taken from the germline J gene. After removal of 5 bases from V and 2 bases from J, the junction contained 6 bases not matched to a gene. The CDR3 spans 14 residues. CDR1 is SGHAT and CDR2 is FQNNGV in the germline V gene.

With respect to this clone: The read ends 3 residues shy of where the CDR3 ends; the end is completed using the germline J gene. This sequence joins TRBV2 and TRBJ2-2, with D possibly TRBD1 on 5 matching bases. The germline V and J ends were trimmed by 6 bases and 4 bases, with 9 bases remaining between them. Germline CDR1 and CDR2: SNHLY and FYNNEI. The CDR3 consists of 13 residues. This CDR3 reads CASRGPGTGELFF. CDR3 bases read: TGTGCCAGCAGGGGGCCCGGCACCGGGGAG.

Concerning this clone itself: The read terminates 3 residues before the CDR3 end, so the remaining end is supplied by the germline J gene. This chain links TRBV20-1 with TRBJ2-7, with D possibly TRBD1 on 6 matching bases. Germline V gives CDR1 DFQATT, CDR2 SNEGSKA (reference sequence). This CDR3 has 13 amino acids. V was cut by 5 bases and J by 2 bases, with 13 bases left in between. The sequenced CDR3 bases are TGCAGTGCTCTTAGGACAGAACCCTACGAG. It translates to CSALRTEPYE. From start to end, the CDR3 is CSALRTEPYEQYF.

Incomplete CDR3 DNA: TGTGCCAGCAGCGGACTCTATAGCAATCAGCCC. Translating it yields CASSGLYSNQP. The whole CDR3 protein is CASSGLYSNQPQHF. The rearrangement uses TRBV7-9 and TRBJ1-5; no reliable D call. The read terminates 3 residues before the CDR3 end, so the remaining end is supplied by the germline J gene. V was shortened by 5 bases and J by 0 bases, with 8 bases between the two germline ends. CDR1 is SEHNR and CDR2 is FQNEAQ in the germline V gene (reference sequence). The CDR3 has 14 amino acids.

About this clone: The read terminates 3 residues before the CDR3 end, so the remaining end is supplied by the germline J gene. The V gene is TRBV5-1, the J gene TRBJ1-2; 7 bases fit TRBD1. CDR3 length: 14 amino acids. CDR1 is SGHRS and CDR2 is YFSETQ in the germline V gene. The junction had 5 bases not matched to a gene; V was cut back by 0 bases and J by 6 bases. The CDR3 bases that were read are TGCGCCAGCAGCTTGGAGGGGGCGAATAATGGC. It encodes CASSLEGANNG. The full CDR3 protein is CASSLEGANNGYTF.

About this clone itself: The read is 3 residues too short to cover the CDR3 end, so that end is filled in from the germline J gene. J is TRBJ2-7 and V is TRBV5-1, with 10 positions matching TRBD2. The CDR3 covers 14 residues. After removal of 4 bases from V and 2 bases from J, the junction contained 3 bases not matched to a gene. The germline gives CDR1 SGHRS, CDR2 YFSETQ. The CDR3 reads CASSEGLAPYEQYF. Incomplete CDR3 DNA: TGCGCCAGCAGCGAGGGACTAGCGCCCTACGAG.

Of note for this clone: Sequencing ends 3 residues short of the CDR3 end; the germline J gene provides the rest. The chain joins TRBV18 to TRBJ2-5; TRBD2 is a possible D gene (6 bases). The CDR3 is 13 amino acids. Germline loops: CDR1 KGHSH, CDR2 LQKENI. Trimming removed 2 bases from V and 7 bases from J, with 11 bases in between. The DNA read from the CDR3 is TGTGCCAGCTCACCATACACGCGGGGGACC. Amino acids: CASSPYTRGT. The complete CDR3 protein is CASSPYTRGTQYF.

As concerns this clone: The sequence runs out 3 residues before the end of the CDR3; the remainder is reconstructed from the germline J gene. The chain uses TRBV5-1 and TRBJ2-7; 8 nucleotides agree with TRBD2. Germline V gives CDR1 SGHRS, CDR2 YFSETQ. CDR3 size: 14 residues. V lost 0 bases and J lost 6; bases outside the gene matches: 5. CDR3 DNA (partial): TGCGCCAGCAGCTTGGAAGTGACTAGCGTCGAG. It is translated as CASSLEVTSVE. The complete CDR3 sequence is CASSLEVTSVEQYF.

To note about this clone: One end of the junction fails to match germline, which may point to a read error. The CDR3 end is not reached by the read, which stops 3 residues before it; the germline J gene fills it in. The chain recombines TRBV14 with TRBJ2-7, with D perhaps TRBD2 (6 bases). CDR1 and CDR2 from the germline V gene are SGHDN and FVKESK. This CDR3 spans 15 amino acids. CDR3 bases read: TGTACCAGCAGCCCTGCCGGGACTCTATCCTACGAG. It translates to CTSSPAGTLSYE. The entire CDR3 protein reads CTSSPAGTLSYEQYF.

This clone counts as medium-sized (0.01 to 0.1%) by frequency. The CDR3 end falls 3 residues outside the read, so it is completed with the germline J gene. The genes are TRBV18 and TRBJ1-1, with D uncertain. This CDR3 contains 15 residues. From germline, CDR1 is KGHSH and CDR2 LQKENI. Trimming stripped 2 bases from V and 1 base from J, with 11 bases between. The DNA read from the CDR3 is TGTGCCAGCTCACCAATTCTGGCAGAGAACACTGAA. Encoded protein: CASSPILAENTE. The CDR3 in its entirety is CASSPILAENTEAFF. The entire variable domain, with the rest obtained from reference TRBV18 and TRBJ1-1, is as follows: NAGVMQNPRHLVRRRGQEARLRCSPMKGHSHVYWYRQLPEEGLKFMVYLQKENIIDESGMPKERFSAEFPKEGPSILRIQQVVRGDSAAYFCASSPILAENTEAFFGQGTRLTVV.

Remarks on this clone: The sequenced fragment ends 3 residues before the CDR3 boundary, so the rest is inferred from the germline J gene. The chain carries TRBV5-6 and TRBJ1-6, with D maybe TRBD1 (6 bases). The CDR3 has 14 residues. Germline V gene sequence: CDR1 SGHDT, CDR2 YYEEEE. The V gene lost 3 bases and the J gene lost 10 bases, with 14 bases spanning the gap. The CDR3 region is CASSSPTRGSPLHF. The CDR3 bases that were read are TGTGCCAGCAGCTCACCCACCAGGGGATCACCC.

A note on this clone: The read ends 3 residues before the CDR3 terminus; that terminus is restored from the germline J gene. The V and J genes are TRBV5-1 and TRBJ1-6; D uncertain. The germline V and J ends were trimmed by 0 bases and 6 bases, with 7 bases remaining between them. The CDR3 runs to 14 residues. The germline gives CDR1 SGHRS, CDR2 YFSETQ. The sequenced CDR3 bases are TGCGCCAGCAGCTTGGGCGGTATTAATTCACCC. This gives the protein CASSLGGINSP. The entire CDR3 is CASSLGGINSPLHF.

Worth noting for this clone: The CDR3 extends 3 residues past the end of the read, so its final part is completed from the germline J gene. This rearrangement joins TRBV5-1 to TRBJ2-1; 12 bases agree with TRBD1. The junction had 7 bases not matched to a gene; V was cut back by 4 bases and J by 8 bases. Germline V CDR1 and CDR2: SGHRS, YFSETQ. The CDR3 consists of 15 residues. CDR3 DNA (partial): TGCGCCAGCAGCCCGGGACAGGGGGCAGATCATGAG. Its protein is CASSPGQGADHE. The complete CDR3 reads CASSPGQGADHEQFF.

Comments on this clone: The read gets to within 3 residues of the CDR3 end, and the germline J gene fills in the rest. J is TRBJ2-1 and V is TRBV29-1, with 10 bases aligning to TRBD2. Germline CDR1 is SQVTM and CDR2 is ANQGSEA. The CDR3 is 14 amino acids. With V trimmed by 4 bases and J by 4 bases, 4 bases remained unmatched. Incomplete CDR3 DNA: TGCAGCGTTGCCCCTAGCGGGAGTTACAATGAG. Protein product: CSVAPSGSYNE. The complete CDR3 reads CSVAPSGSYNEQFF.

As to this clone: The observed sequence ends 3 residues before the CDR3 terminus, with the missing tail filled in from the germline J gene. The chain uses TRBV12-3 or TRBV12-4 and TRBJ2-7; maybe TRBD1 (6 bases). This CDR3 is built from 15 residues. Between the trimmed V and J ends, which lost 5 bases and 4 bases, there was a span of 18 bases. The chain's CDR3 is CASSPPGTTIYEQYF. CDR3 bases read: TGTGCCAGCAGTCCCCCCGGGACAACAATTTACGAG.

As regards this clone: Coverage ceases 3 residues before the CDR3 finishes, and the germline J gene fills in the end. V and J are TRBV20-1 and TRBJ2-7, with TRBD1 as a possible D gene (5 bases). CDR3 size: 14 residues. The germline V gene encodes CDR1 DFQATT and CDR2 SNEGSKA (reference sequence). Trimming took 0 bases from V and 4 from J, leaving 13 bases between them. CDR3 bases read: TGCAGTGCTAGAGATGGGCAGGGTCGGTACGAG. Protein product: CSARDGQGRYE. The whole CDR3 protein is CSARDGQGRYEQYF.

Comments on this clone: The read comes to an end 3 residues before the CDR3 does, leaving the germline J gene to fill in the end. The J gene is TRBJ2-7, the V gene TRBV7-2, with D tentatively TRBD1 (6 bases). With 4 bases removed from V and 6 bases from J, the gap between germline ends came to 13 bases. CDR1 and CDR2 (germline): SGHTA, FQGNSA. This CDR3 spans 13 amino acids. The chain's CDR3 is CASSSYRAFEQYF. Partial CDR3 DNA: TGTGCCAGCAGCTCCTACAGGGCATTCGAG.

As regards this clone: The read comes to an end 3 residues before the CDR3 does, leaving the germline J gene to fill in the end. The rearrangement uses TRBV29-1 and TRBJ2-1; D is uncertain. This CDR3 has 11 amino acids. Trimming left V 4 bases short and J 5 bases short, with 6 bases between. Germline loops: CDR1 SQVTM, CDR2 ANQGSEA. The CDR3 region is CSVGVNNEQFF. The sequenced part of the CDR3 DNA is TGCAGCGTTGGTGTAAACAATGAG.

Remarks on this clone: The read gets to within 3 residues of the CDR3 end, and the germline J gene fills in the rest. J is TRBJ2-3 and V is TRBV7-2, with D tentatively TRBD2 (6 bases). CDR1 and CDR2 (germline): SGHTA, FQGNSA. The germline V and J ends were trimmed by 1 base and 5 bases, with 10 bases remaining between them. The CDR3 loop spans 14 amino acids. The DNA read from the CDR3 is TGTGCCAGCAGCTTAGGTGCGGGAAGAGATACG. This translates into CASSLGAGRDT. The full CDR3 is CASSLGAGRDTQYF.

To note about this clone: The CDR3 end lies 3 residues beyond the end of the read and is filled in from the germline J gene. The gene calls are TRBV30 and TRBJ1-5; possible D gene TRBD1, 5 bases. The CDR3 spans 14 residues. Germline CDR1 reads GTSNPN; CDR2 reads SVGIG (reference sequence). Trimming stripped 0 bases from V and 5 bases from J, with 11 bases between. The CDR3 bases that were read are TGTGCCTGGAGTGTCAGCAGGGCCTATCAGCCC. It is translated as CAWSVSRAYQP. The CDR3, in full, reads CAWSVSRAYQPQHF.

On this clone itself: Read coverage stops 3 residues before the CDR3 terminus; the germline J gene supplies the remainder. The chain has TRBV5-8 and TRBJ1-2, with TRBD1 matching 7 bases. Germline loops: CDR1 SGHTS, CDR2 YDEGEE. CDR3 size: 14 residues. CDR3: CASSLGQVRGGYTF. The covered CDR3 bases are TGTGCCAGCAGCTTAGGACAGGTCCGGGGAGGC.

Of note for this clone: Read data end 3 residues before the CDR3 end; the end is taken from the germline J gene. The V and J genes are TRBV7-9 and TRBJ1-1, with 9 bases matching TRBD1. This CDR3 region has 14 residues. Germline V gene sequence: CDR1 SEHNR, CDR2 FQNEAQ (reference sequence). The CDR3: CASRRTGEADGAFF. The CDR3 bases that were read are TGTGCCAGCAGAAGGACAGGGGAGGCTGATGGA.

About this clone itself: The CDR3 end falls 3 residues outside the read, so it is completed with the germline J gene. The V gene is TRBV18, the J gene TRBJ2-2; TRBD1 matches at 10 bases. This CDR3 spans 15 amino acids. Germline V gives CDR1 KGHSH, CDR2 LQKENI. With V trimmed by 3 bases and J by 7 bases, 5 bases remained unmatched. Incomplete CDR3 DNA: TGTGCCAGCTCACCGGGACAGGGGTTCGACGGGGAG. Encoded protein: CASSPGQGFDGE. The whole CDR3 region reads CASSPGQGFDGELFF.

Turning to this clone: The read comes to an end 3 residues before the CDR3 does, leaving the germline J gene to fill in the end. The chain carries TRBV20-1 and TRBJ2-7; 12 nucleotides agree with TRBD2. The CDR3 contains 18 residues. Germline V lookup: CDR1 DFQATT, CDR2 SNEGSKA (reference sequence). The ends lost 0 bases at V and 1 base at J; junction bases unmatched: 10. The sequenced CDR3 bases are TGCAGTGCTAGAGATTCGGCTAGCGGGAGGGTCCGATCCTACGAG. This codes for CSARDSASGRVRSYE. In full, the CDR3 is CSARDSASGRVRSYEQYF.

Turning to this clone: Read sequence stops 3 residues before the CDR3 end, and the germline J gene provides the missing end. The chain recombines TRBV20-1 with TRBJ1-6, with TRBD1 matching 7 bases. Trimming at V came to 5 bases and at J to 10 bases, leaving 11 bases not matched to a gene. The CDR3 has 14 residues. CDR1 is DFQATT, CDR2 SNEGSKA, per germline (reference sequence). The CDR3 is CSAARTGGRSPLHF. The CDR3 bases that were read are TGCAGTGCTGCCCGGACAGGCGGGAGGTCACCC.

Points on this clone: The CDR3 goes on 3 residues after the read ends, and that part is filled in from the germline J gene. The chain employs TRBV18 and TRBJ1-3, with a tentative D call TRBD1 (6 bases). Trimming left V 2 bases short and J 2 bases short, with 10 bases between. CDR3 size: 15 residues. Germline CDR1 and CDR2: KGHSH and LQKENI. This chain's CDR3 is CASSPGQRAGNTIYF. The covered CDR3 bases are TGTGCCAGCTCACCAGGACAGCGCGCTGGAAACACC.

With regard to this clone: The read ends 3 residues early relative to the CDR3; the germline J gene fills the gap. V usage is TRBV12-3 or TRBV12-4 and J usage is TRBJ2-7, with 10 bases fitting TRBD2. V dropped 11 bases and J dropped 3; count of bases not matched to a gene: 19. CDR3 length: 17 residues. CDR3 sequence reads: CAPPWTSGAREDYEQYF. The sequenced part of the CDR3 DNA is TGTGCCCCCCCTTGGACTAGCGGAGCAAGAGAGGACTACGAG.

About this clone: Sequencing ends 3 residues short of the CDR3 end; the germline J gene provides the rest. This sequence joins TRBV20-1 and TRBJ1-5; 9 nucleotides align to TRBD1. J lost 9 bases, V lost 3 bases, and 6 bases had no gene match. Looked up from germline, CDR1 is DFQATT and CDR2 is SNEGSKA (reference sequence). CDR3 length equals 13 residues. The CDR3 reads CSARTGGGGPQHF. The DNA read from the CDR3 is TGCAGTGCTAGGACAGGGGGTGGGGGGCCC.

The CDR3 protein is CASGRLAGGGETQYF. The DNA read from the CDR3 is TGTGCCAGCGGTAGACTAGCGGGAGGGGGAGAGACC. V gene TRBV7-2 combines with J gene TRBJ2-5; 14 bases fit TRBD2. Read coverage stops 3 residues before the CDR3 terminus; the germline J gene supplies the remainder. Trimming removed 8 bases from V and 4 bases from J; junction bases left unmatched: 6. In germline, CDR1 is SGHTA, CDR2 FQGNSA. The CDR3 is made up of 15 amino acids.

In regard to this clone: The read ends 3 residues shy of where the CDR3 ends; the end is completed using the germline J gene. V is TRBV7-2 and J is TRBJ2-3; D uncertain. CDR1 SGHTA and CDR2 FQGNSA come from the germline V gene. V was pared by 1 base and J by 4 bases, with 6 bases between. The CDR3 runs 13 residues. The covered CDR3 bases are TGTGCCAGCAGCTTAGGACTTTCAGATACG. This translates into CASSLGLSDT. The full CDR3 protein reads CASSLGLSDTQYF.

The CDR3 sequence: CSASGVGFEDTQYF. The part of the CDR3 DNA that was read is TGCAGTGCTAGCGGGGTGGGTTTCGAGGATACG. The rearrangement joins TRBV20-1 to TRBJ2-3; TRBD2 might be the D (5 bases). The read comes to an end 3 residues before the CDR3 does, leaving the germline J gene to fill in the end. Germline assignment: CDR1 DFQATT and CDR2 SNEGSKA (reference sequence). CDR3 length: 14 amino acids. With 3 bases removed from V and 6 bases from J, the gap between germline ends came to 16 bases.